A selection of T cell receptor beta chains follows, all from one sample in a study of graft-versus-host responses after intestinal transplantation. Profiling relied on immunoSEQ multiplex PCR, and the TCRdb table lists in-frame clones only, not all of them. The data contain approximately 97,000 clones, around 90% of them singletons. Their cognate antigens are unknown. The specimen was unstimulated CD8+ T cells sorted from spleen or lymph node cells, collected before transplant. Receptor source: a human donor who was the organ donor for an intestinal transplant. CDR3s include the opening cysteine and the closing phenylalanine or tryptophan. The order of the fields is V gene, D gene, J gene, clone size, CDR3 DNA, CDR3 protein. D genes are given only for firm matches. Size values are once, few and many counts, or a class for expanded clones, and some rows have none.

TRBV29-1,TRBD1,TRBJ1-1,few,TGCAGCGTTGAAGAAGGACAGGGGATCGGGGGAGCTTTCTTT,CSVEEGQGIGGAFF
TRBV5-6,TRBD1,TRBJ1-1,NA,TGTGCCAGCAGCCCGATGACAGGGCGGAACACTGAAGCTTTCTTT,CASSPMTGRNTEAFF
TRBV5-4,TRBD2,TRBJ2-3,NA,TGTGCCAGCAGCTTGCTAGCGGGGTCAGATACGCAGTATTTT,CASSLLAGSDTQYF
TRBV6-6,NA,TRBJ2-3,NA,TGTGCCAGCAGTTACCGGTTGCCGGGGGAAGGAGATACGCAGTATTTT,CASSYRLPGEGDTQYF
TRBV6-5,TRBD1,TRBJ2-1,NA,TGTGCCAGCAGTTGGGAACAGGGGGCCTACAATGAGCAGTTCTTC,CASSWEQGAYNEQFF
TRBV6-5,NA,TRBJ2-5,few,TGTGCCAGCAGTTACACGGGAAGTCAAGAGACCCAGTACTTC,CASSYTGSQETQYF
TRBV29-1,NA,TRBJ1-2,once,TGCAGCGTCCCCAGGGTGGGGGGCTACACCTTC,CSVPRVGGYTF
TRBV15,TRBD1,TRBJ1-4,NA,TGTGCCACCAGCAAAGTGGACAGGGGAAAACTGTTTTTT,CATSKVDRGKLFF
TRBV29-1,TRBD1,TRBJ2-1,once,TGCAGCGCTGGACAGGGAGGCAATGAGCAGTTCTTC,CSAGQGGNEQFF
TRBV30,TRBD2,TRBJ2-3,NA,TGTGCCTGGAGTGAAGCGGGGGGAACAGATACGCAGTATTTT,CAWSEAGGTDTQYF
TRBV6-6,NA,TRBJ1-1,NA,TGTGCCACCATAGAGGGAGGGACTGAAGCTTTCTTT,CATIEGGTEAFF
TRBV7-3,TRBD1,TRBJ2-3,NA,TGTGCCAGCAGCCTAACAGGGGGTCGGTCAACAGATACGCAGTATTTT,CASSLTGGRSTDTQYF
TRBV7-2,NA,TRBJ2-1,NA,TGTGCCAGCAGCTTAGTGGGGGGGGGCGACAATGAGCAGTTCTTC,CASSLVGGGDNEQFF
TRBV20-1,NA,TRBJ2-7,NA,TGCAGTGCTAGGCGGGGTTACGAGCAGTACTTC,CSARRGYEQYF
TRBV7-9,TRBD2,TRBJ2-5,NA,TGTGCCAGCAGCTTACTTGAAGCGGGGAAAGAGACCCAGTACTTC,CASSLLEAGKETQYF
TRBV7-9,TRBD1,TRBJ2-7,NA,TGTGCCAGCGCGGACAGGAGCTCCTACGAGCAGTACTTC,CASADRSSYEQYF
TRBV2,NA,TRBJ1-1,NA,TGTGCCAGCAGTGAGGCGGCTTCGAACACTGAAGCTTTCTTT,CASSEAASNTEAFF
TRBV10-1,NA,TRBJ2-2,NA,TGCGCCAGCACCGGTACCGGGGAGCTGTTTTTT,CASTGTGELFF
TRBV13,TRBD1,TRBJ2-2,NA,TGTGCCAGCAGCTTAGTGCAGGGGGCATGGACCGGGGAGCTGTTTTTT,CASSLVQGAWTGELFF
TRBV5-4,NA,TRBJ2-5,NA,TGTGCCAGCAGCTTTTGGGGGCGAGGAGAGACCCAGTACTTC,CASSFWGRGETQYF
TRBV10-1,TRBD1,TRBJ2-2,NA,TGCGCGCGAGGTGTGACAGGGCCCGGGGAGCTGTTTTTT,CARGVTGPGELFF
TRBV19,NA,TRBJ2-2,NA,TGTGCCAGTAGTATATACGGGAGAGAGACCAAAGGCGGGGAGCTGTTTTTT,CASSIYGRETKGGELFF
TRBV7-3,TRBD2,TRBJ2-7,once,TGTGCCAGCAGCGCCGACGGGGGGGCTCACGAGCAGTACTTC,CASSADGGAHEQYF
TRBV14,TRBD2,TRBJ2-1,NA,TGTGCCAGCAGCCAAGGCCGGGGTAGCGGGATCTCCTACAATGAGCAGTTCTTC,CASSQGRGSGISYNEQFF
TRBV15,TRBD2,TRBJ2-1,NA,TGTGCCACCAGCACCGGACTAGCGGGAGCCTACAATGAGCAGTTCTTC,CATSTGLAGAYNEQFF
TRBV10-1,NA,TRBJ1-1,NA,TGCGCCAGCAGTGAGTACAGGTCGGACACTGAAGCTTTCTTT,CASSEYRSDTEAFF
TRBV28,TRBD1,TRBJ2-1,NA,TGTGCCAGCACTGGGACAGGGGAAGGCTACAATGAGCAGTTCTTC,CASTGTGEGYNEQFF
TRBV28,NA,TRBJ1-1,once,TGTGCCAGCAGTTTTTTTGGCGTATACTTGAGCGGTTCAGAGACGGAAGCTTTCTTT,CASSFFGVYLSGSETEAFF
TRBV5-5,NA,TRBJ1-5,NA,TGTGCCAGCAGCCCTGACCGGGGTGACAATCAGCCCCAGCATTTT,CASSPDRGDNQPQHF
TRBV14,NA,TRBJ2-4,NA,TGTGCCAGCAGCCAAACCGGGACAAAAGCCAAAAACATTCAGTACTTC,CASSQTGTKAKNIQYF
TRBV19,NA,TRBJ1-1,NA,TGTGCCAGTAGTAAGGCTAAGGCAGGGAACACTGAAGCTTTCTTT,CASSKAKAGNTEAFF
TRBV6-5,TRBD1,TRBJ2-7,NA,TGTGCCAGCAGCACCCCACAGGGGGATGCCTACGAGCAGTACTTC,CASSTPQGDAYEQYF
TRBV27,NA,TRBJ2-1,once,TGTGCCAGCAGTTTACCTCAGGGACTTTCCAACAATGAGCAGTTCTTC,CASSLPQGLSNNEQFF
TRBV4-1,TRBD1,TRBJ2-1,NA,TGCGCCAGCAGCCGGGGACAGGACAATGAGCAGTTCTTC,CASSRGQDNEQFF
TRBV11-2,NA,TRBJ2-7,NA,TGTGCCAGCAGCCCATACGGGGAGAAACGGGAGCAGTACTTC,CASSPYGEKREQYF
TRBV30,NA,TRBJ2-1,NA,TGTGCCTGGAGTGTAGGAGCATACAATGAGCAGTTCTTC,CAWSVGAYNEQFF
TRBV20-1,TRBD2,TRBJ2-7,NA,TGCAGTGCCCGGGAGGCCTACGAGCAGTACTTC,CSAREAYEQYF
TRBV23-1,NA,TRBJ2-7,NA,TGCGCCAGCAGTCAGCCAGGGGGGTCGACCTACGAGCAGTACTTC,CASSQPGGSTYEQYF
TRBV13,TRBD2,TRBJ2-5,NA,TGTGCCAGCAGCTTAGGAGCGGGGGGGTACGCGACCCAGTACTTC,CASSLGAGGYATQYF
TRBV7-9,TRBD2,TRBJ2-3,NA,TGTGCCAGCAGCTACGGGGGGACTAGCACAGATACGCAGTATTTT,CASSYGGTSTDTQYF
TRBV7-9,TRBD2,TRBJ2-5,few,TGTGCCAGCAGCTCCGGGACTAGCGGGAGGTTACAAGAGACCCAGTACTTC,CASSSGTSGRLQETQYF
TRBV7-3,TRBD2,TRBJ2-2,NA,TGTGCCAGCAGCTTAAGGACTAGCGGGGAGAACACCGGGGAGCTGTTTTTT,CASSLRTSGENTGELFF
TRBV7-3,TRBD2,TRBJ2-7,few,TGTGCCAGCAGCTCAGGCGGGGGGCCCTCCTACGAGCAGTACTTC,CASSSGGGPSYEQYF
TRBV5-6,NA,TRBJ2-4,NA,TGTGCCAGCAGCGCCCGGACAGGGCGGGGGAACATTCAGTACTTC,CASSARTGRGNIQYF
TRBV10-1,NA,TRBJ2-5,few,TGCGCCAGCAGTGAGAGAGGTGAAGAGACCCAGTACTTC,CASSERGEETQYF
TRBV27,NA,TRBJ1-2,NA,TGTGCCAGCAGTCTCTACAGGGAGGGTGGCTACACCTTC,CASSLYREGGYTF
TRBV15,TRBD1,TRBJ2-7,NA,TGTGCCACCAGCAGAATACGACAGGGTTCCTACGAGCAGTACTTC,CATSRIRQGSYEQYF
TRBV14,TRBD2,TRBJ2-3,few,TGTGCCAGCAGCCAAGGGACTAGTAGAGGAGATACGCAGTATTTT,CASSQGTSRGDTQYF
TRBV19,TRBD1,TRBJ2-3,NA,TGTGCCAGTGCCAATCTCGGGACAGGGAACCCCACGCAGTATTTT,CASANLGTGNPTQYF
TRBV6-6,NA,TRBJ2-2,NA,TGTGCCAGCAGTTACGTGACTTTGGGTGCCGGGGAGCTGTTTTTT,CASSYVTLGAGELFF
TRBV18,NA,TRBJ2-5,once,TGTGCCAGCTCACCCAACCAAGAGACCCAGTACTTC,CASSPNQETQYF
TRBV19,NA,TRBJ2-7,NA,TGTGCCAGTAGATATGGGCGCGAGCAGTACTTC,CASRYGREQYF
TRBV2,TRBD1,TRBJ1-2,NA,TGTGCCAGCAGCACCTACGGGGACAGGGTTGTCTATGGCTACACCTTC,CASSTYGDRVVYGYTF
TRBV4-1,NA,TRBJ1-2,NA,TGCGCCAGCAGCCAAGGGGGGGTGAACTATGGCTACACCTTC,CASSQGGVNYGYTF
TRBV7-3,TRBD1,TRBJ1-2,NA,TGTGCCAGCAGCTTCCCGGGACAGCCCTTCTATGGCTACACCTTC,CASSFPGQPFYGYTF
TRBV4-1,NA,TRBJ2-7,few,TGCGCCAGCAGCCAAGATGCACAGGGCTACGAGCAGTACTTC,CASSQDAQGYEQYF
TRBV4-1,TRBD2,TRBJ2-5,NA,TGCGCCAGCAGCCGCCAGACTAGCGGGAGCTCCCAAGAGACCCAGTACTTC,CASSRQTSGSSQETQYF
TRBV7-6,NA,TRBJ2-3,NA,TGTGCCAGCAGCCCCCGGGGAGATACGCAGTATTTT,CASSPRGDTQYF
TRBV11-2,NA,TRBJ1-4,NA,TGTGCCAGCAGCTCGGTAGCGGGGCGCGGGAGAGAAAAACTGTTTTTT,CASSSVAGRGREKLFF